The 5 T cell receptor beta chains presented below share a single source sample, sequenced in a study of blood T cell repertoires in COVID-19. TCRdb keeps only in-frame clones here, not all; method: immunoSEQ multiplex PCR. Here the sample spans 70,000 or so clones, 86% being singletons. The sequenced sample was peripheral blood. The receptors were sampled from a man aged 50 or older with acute or convalescent COVID-19.

The chain joins TRBV11-2 to TRBJ1-1, with D perhaps matching TRBD1 (5 bases). CDR1 is SGHAT and CDR2 is FQNNGV in the germline V gene. Deletions cut 6 bases from V and 2 bases from J, with 13 bases between. This CDR3 comprises 14 residues. The CDR3 here is CASSSRQLNTEAFF. The CDR3 DNA is TGTGCCAGCAGTTCCAGACAGCTAAACACTGAAGCTTTCTTT.

This clone was detected once. This sequence joins TRBV11-2 and TRBJ2-7; 10 bases fit TRBD1. This CDR3 has 15 amino acids. Germline loops: CDR1 SGHAT, CDR2 FQNNGV. The V segment lost 0 bases and the J segment 4 bases; nucleotides outside the gene matches: 3. The CDR3 spells CASSLETGGAYEQYF. For the CDR3, the DNA is TGTGCCAGCAGCTTAGAGACAGGGGGCGCGTACGAGCAGTACTTC.

The chain employs TRBV29-1 and TRBJ2-1, with TRBD1 as a possible D gene (7 bases). The CDR3 contains 16 residues. V dropped 4 bases and J dropped 9 bases, with 25 bases sitting between them. Germline-derived CDR1 and CDR2 are SQVTM and ANQGSEA. CDR3: CSVGDPLRRGQSEQFF. The CDR3 DNA is TGCAGCGTTGGAGATCCCCTGAGGAGGGGGCAAAGTGAGCAGTTCTTC.

The chain couples TRBV21-1 to TRBJ2-6; TRBD1 is the table's D call, not checked against the DNA. TRBV21-1 is listed as a pseudogene. The CDR3 runs to 15 residues. The CDR3 DNA is TGTGCCAGCAGCAAAGGGCCCTCTGGGGCCAACGTCCTGACTTTC. It specifies CASSKGPSGANVLTF.

V gene TRBV5-6 combines with J gene TRBJ2-5; 8 nucleotides align to TRBD1. CDR3 length: 14 amino acids. Unmatched junction bases numbered 5, after V lost 4 bases and J lost 3 bases. CDR1 SGHDT and CDR2 YYEEEE come from the germline V gene. The CDR3 DNA sequence: TGTGCCAGCAGCAACCAACAGGGGGAAGAGACCCAGTACTTC. Its protein is CASSNQQGEETQYF.